Listed below are T cell receptor beta chains from one sample, sequenced in a study of Graves' ophthalmopathy and Graves' hyperthyroidism. TCRdb redid the calling of the multiplex PCR reads with MiXCR, one entry per CDR3 protein. The table shows around 470,000 distinct CDR3 sequences, with approximately 15% occurring only once. Sequenced: blood. The source of these receptors is a woman aged 25 to 39 with Graves' ophthalmopathy. Both conserved end residues are part of each CDR3. The size field is filled for only some rows; it gives once, few, many or a size class.

abundance: many; v_gene: TRBV5-1; len: 13; CDR3aa: CASSFGAPTEAFF
abundance: few; v_gene: TRBV9; len: 18; CDR3aa: CASSDPYGAGSSGNTIYF
abundance: many; v_gene: TRBV7-2; len: 13; CDR3aa: CASRLAAAQGYTF
abundance: many; v_gene: TRBV11-2; len: 20; CDR3aa: CASSLEYLELAGGSGETQYF
abundance: many; v_gene: TRBV30; len: 15; CDR3aa: CAWIPPWTGSHEQYF
abundance: -; v_gene: TRBV27; len: 15; CDR3aa: CASRRSLQGSTEAFF
abundance: -; v_gene: TRBV20-1; len: 16; CDR3aa: CSATWTSGWTQETQYF
abundance: many; v_gene: TRBV13; len: 17; CDR3aa: CASSLGLLGQGYYGYTF
abundance: many; v_gene: TRBV12-3/TRBV12-4; len: 14; CDR3aa: CASSAGPGANVLTF
abundance: -; v_gene: TRBV11-2; len: 13; CDR3aa: CASSWTDFYGYTF
abundance: many; v_gene: TRBV3-1; len: 19; CDR3aa: CASSQKGDIGTSGAYEQYF
abundance: -; v_gene: TRBV5-4; len: 17; CDR3aa: CASSLMTSGSTPGELFF
abundance: few; v_gene: TRBV30; len: 13; CDR3aa: CAFAGGRNTEAFF
abundance: many; v_gene: TRBV15; len: 13; CDR3aa: CATSRDQGDEQYF
abundance: many; v_gene: TRBV6-1; len: 16; CDR3aa: CASSESPGQPNQPQHF